This TCR beta chain was recovered during a study of shared clonotypes between healthy human individuals (TCRdb year 2020). Regarding the complete study: The cohort comprised a couple of women and a few men aged 18 to 49 years. Libraries were prepared and TCR repertoires were sequenced by different laboratories using diverse techniques, in order to increase sequencing depth and limit assay-specific biases. Blood TCR repertoires of roughly five healthy adults were deeply sequenced to estimate repertoire size and the extent of clonotype sharing between individuals. For each donor, CD4 naive and CD4 memory were each given three plates, CD8 naive was given two plates, and CD8 memory was given one plate. Leukapheresis yielded between about 0.9 and 9.5 billion PBMCs per donor.

The CDR1 and CDR2 encoded by the germline V gene (reference sequence) are WNHNN and SYGVQD. At the junction V is shortened by 3 bases and J by 4 bases, with 7 bases in between. The CDR3 measures 14 amino acids from cysteine to phenylalanine. Just CDR3 DNA is preserved here, 42 bases in frame from base 1. Healthy HIV-negative adults with no recently reported acute infections or vaccinations were included as donors. Every donor was a Caucasian adult residing in Nashville, Tennessee, USA. CD4+ T cells were enriched by magnetic negative selection, after which naive cells were positively selected on CD45RA and the negative fraction was taken as the memory subset. Blood was obtained by leukapheresis, after which PBMCs were separated by Ficoll-Histopaque density gradient centrifugation and cryopreserved in liquid nitrogen vapor phase. Analytical flow cytometry was used to check the purity and quantity of each magnetically sorted T cell population. From each sorted fraction, genomic DNA was isolated and quantified by UV absorbance on a Nanodrop 2000c.

TCR CDR3 regions were amplified from genomic DNA by multiplex PCR using the deep immunoSEQ assay. Genomic DNA extracted from each cell subset was distributed evenly over all wells of several immunoSEQ 96-well plates, and each plate served as one replicate. For sorted subsets, each replicate PCR was loaded with 200 ng genomic DNA, equivalent to about 33,000 T cell genomes. Purified libraries were measured with a Qubit 3.0 fluorometer, size-checked on a Bioanalyzer 2100, and measured again with the KAPA Library Quantification kit. A separate single-read 150-cycle Illumina NextSeq 550 flow cell was used to sequence each immunoSEQ 96-well plate. The paper's data handling went like this. The immunoSEQ output contained only junctional sequences without quality scores, so filtering could not match that applied to full-length reads. Sequences were annotated with PyIR, a Python wrapper for IgBLAST v1.9, using IMGT germline references to assign V/J genes and CDR3. Reads were filtered out if the reads had weak V/J assignments (E-value above 1e-6), no CDR3, stop codons, out-of-frame junctions, or ambiguous translated residues. V3J clonotypes were defined by identical inferred V gene, J gene, and CDR3 amino acid sequence. To compute the percentage overlap between repertoires, the number of shared unique clonotypes was divided by the size of the smaller repertoire. Repertoire richness was assessed with RTK rarefaction, the Chao1 estimator, and Recon v2.1 estimates of unobserved clonotypes. OLGA was used to compute generation probabilities for all TCRbeta clonotypes that the gDNA method yielded from a few donors. TCRdb's version of the immuneACCESS table is confined to in-frame rearrangements and falls short of the full clone set. An unresolved V gene accounts for under half of the shortfall where checked; the remainder is of unknown origin. Clonal size and the V and J genes are those of that table, whereas D and trimming came from the DNA. This sample holds approximately 720,000 clones; roughly 70% were observed only once. The ten largest clones capture roughly 1.8% of the sample.

Beyond this particular receptor, the publication reports: Sampling was limited to blood, and TCR repertoires in tissue likely differ from TCR repertoires in blood. Sharing across several donors was observed for about 5% of naive CD4, over 3% of naive CD8, 2% to 2.5% of memory CD4, and around 0.44% of memory CD8 clonotypes. Larger estimated clonotype richness was generally found for naive subsets than for memory subsets. Based on pairwise subsampling, the degree of clonotype sharing among donors was expected to be affected by sequencing depth. Compared with non-shared clonotypes, the clonotypes found in all four sorted-subset donors had higher generation probabilities. Rarefaction of sorted-subset datasets indicated incomplete sequencing despite the large sequencing depth. Because the study included a small number of donors, the genetic and exposure-history diversity represented was limited.

About this clone: Its antigen is unknown. Base qualities were left out, and no much larger clone turns up one base away.

This TCR came from a woman aged 25-40 years in good health. Rearrangement joined TRBV10-1 to TRBJ2-6; no D gene can be assigned with confidence. The sequenced material came from memory CD4+ T cells sorted from blood. Explained via the paper, the cell subset or site label denotes: CD45RA-negative fraction. The DNA sequence is given as TGCGCCAGCAGTGAAGACTCGGGGGCCAACGTCCTGACTTTC. Translated, this is CASSEDSGANVLTF.